The 5 T cell receptor beta chains reported below all come from one sample, sequenced in a study of T cells in tuberculosis. Data came from immunoSEQ multiplex PCR; TCRdb stores just in-frame clones and leaves some out. The table has 70,000 to 95,000 clones, approximately 90% seen once. Cells were sorted from thawed PBMC rested overnight and stained with GMM-loaded CD1B tetramer, viability dye and anti-CD3. The CD1B tetramers carried C32 glucose monomycolate purified from Rhodococcus equi. Sequencing was done on a sample of CD1b-GMM tetramer-negative cells sorted from PBMCs. These TCRs come from an adult woman with latent tuberculosis.

This clone was observed once. The chain carries TRBV11-2 and TRBJ2-3; a weak D match, TRBD2 (6 bases). Per germline, CDR1 SGHAT and CDR2 FQNNGV. CDR3 size: 15 residues. V was pared by 5 bases and J by 4 bases, with 16 bases between. The chain's CDR3 is CASSPDGAGSDTQYF. In DNA, the CDR3 is TGTGCCAGCAGCCCAGATGGGGCGGGGTCAGATACGCAGTATTTT.

The V call is TRBV6-1, the J call TRBJ1-1; D possibly corresponds to TRBD1 (6 bases). This CDR3 is built from 14 residues. Trimming left V 3 bases short and J 6 bases short, with 14 bases between. Germline V gene data show CDR1 as MNHNS and CDR2 as SASEGT. The CDR3 spells CASSDPDRPSEAFF. The CDR3 DNA reads TGTGCCAGCAGTGATCCCGACAGGCCTTCTGAAGCTTTCTTT.

The chain uses TRBV28 and TRBJ1-5; 9 nucleotides line up with TRBD1. The V gene's germline CDR1 is MDHEN and CDR2 SYDVKM. The V and J ends lost 4 bases and 2 bases, in that order; junction bases with no gene match: 3. CDR3 length: 15 residues. The CDR3 here is CASSWDRVGNQPQHF. CDR3 DNA sequence: TGTGCCAGCAGTTGGGACAGGGTTGGCAATCAGCCCCAGCATTTT. The variable domain in full, with the rest retrieved from reference TRBV28 and TRBJ1-5, is DVKVTQSSRYLVKRTGEKVFLECVQDMDHENMFWYRQDPGLGLRLIYFSYDVKMKEKGDIPEGYSVSREKKERFSLILESASTNQTSMYLCASSWDRVGNQPQHFGDGTRLSIL.

This clone was observed once. V is TRBV6-1 and J is TRBJ1-6; no firm D call. V was cut by 7 bases and J by 7 bases, with 8 bases left in between. Germline CDR1 and CDR2: MNHNS and SASEGT. The CDR3 spans 12 residues. The CDR3 region has the DNA TGTGCCAGCAAGGAGGGAAATTCACCCCTCCACTTT. Translated, it gives CASKEGNSPLHF.

This clone was counted a few times. The chain joins TRBV6-6 to TRBJ1-4, with 9 bases identical to TRBD1. Germline values: CDR1 MNHNY, CDR2 SVGAGI (reference sequence). This CDR3 is built from 15 residues. Trimming at V came to 6 bases and at J to 8 bases, leaving 10 bases not matched to a gene. The CDR3 sequence is CASRSPGQGREKLFF. In DNA form, the CDR3 reads TGTGCCAGCAGATCGCCGGGACAGGGACGGGAAAAACTGTTTTTT.